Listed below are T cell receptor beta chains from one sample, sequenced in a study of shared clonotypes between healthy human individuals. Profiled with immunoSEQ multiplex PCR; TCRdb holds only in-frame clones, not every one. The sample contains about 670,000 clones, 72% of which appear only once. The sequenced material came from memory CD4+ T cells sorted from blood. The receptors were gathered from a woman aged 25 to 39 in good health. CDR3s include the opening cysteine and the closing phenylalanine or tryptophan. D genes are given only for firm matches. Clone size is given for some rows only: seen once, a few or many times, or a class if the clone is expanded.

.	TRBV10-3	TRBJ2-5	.	TGTGCCATCAGTGAGTACGGGACATCCGAAGAGACCCAGTACTTC	CAISEYGTSEETQYF
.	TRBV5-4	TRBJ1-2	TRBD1	TGTGCCAGCAGCCGGACAGGAGGGGGTGGCTACACCTTC	CASSRTGGGGYTF
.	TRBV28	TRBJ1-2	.	TGTGCCAGCACCTCCGGAGCTAGCAATAACTATGGCTACACCTTC	CASTSGASNNYGYTF
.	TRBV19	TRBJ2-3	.	TGTGCCAGTAGTGGTTCCCACACAGATACGCAGTATTTT	CASSGSHTDTQYF
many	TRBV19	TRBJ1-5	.	TGTGCCAGCTCGCCGGGACGGCATAGCAATCAGCCCCAGCATTTT	CASSPGRHSNQPQHF
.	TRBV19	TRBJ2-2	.	TGTGCCAGTAGTATCGAATCAATGAGAGGGCCGGGCACCGGGGAGCTGTTTTTT	CASSIESMRGPGTGELFF
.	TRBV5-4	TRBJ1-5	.	TGTGCCAGCAGCCCTAGCTATAGCAATCAGCCCCAGCATTTT	CASSPSYSNQPQHF
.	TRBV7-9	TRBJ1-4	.	TGTGCCAGCAACCCCCGAGGGGCTAATGAAAAACTGTTTTTT	CASNPRGANEKLFF
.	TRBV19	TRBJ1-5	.	TGTGCCAGTAGTCCCAGAGACCTGTATAGCAATCAGCCCCAGCATTTT	CASSPRDLYSNQPQHF
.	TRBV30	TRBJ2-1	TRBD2	TGTGCCTGGAGGACGTGGGGCGGGAGAAATGAGCAGTTCTTC	CAWRTWGGRNEQFF